One and the same sample provided the 26 T cell receptor beta chains below, sequenced in a study of human T cells and chemical hapten exposure. Noted time point: patch test 1, 2 weeks after DPC sensitization. The treatment: therapeutic diphenylcyclopropenone sensitization with weekly scalp DPC. Using its own MiXCR run on the RACE reads, TCRdb lists one record per CDR3 protein. The sample has about 120,000 distinct CDR3 sequences, roughly 13% seen once. The sequenced sample was whole blood, obtained in connection with sensitization to the hapten diphenylcyclopropenone (DPC). The receptors were gathered from a man younger than 35 with alopecia areata. Some clones in this sample may be carry-over from other donors' samples.

The gene calls are TRBV29-1 and TRBJ1-1; D is perhaps TRBD1 (5 bases). CDR3 length: 14 amino acids. The V end was cut by 7 bases, the J end by 6 bases, with 21 bases between. The germline CDR1 and CDR2 sequences are SQVTM and ANQGSEA. The CDR3 sequence: CSAAAGVAGAEAFF. For the CDR3, the DNA is TGCAGCGCCGCGGCGGGGGTCGCTGGAGCTGAAGCTTTCTTT.

This clonotype showed up just a few times. The V and J genes are TRBV4-3 and TRBJ1-1; D is unresolved. The CDR3 totals 14 residues. V lost 0 bases, J lost 7 bases, and 12 bases lay in between. The germline gives CDR1 LGHNA, CDR2 YSLEER. This CDR3 reads CASSQDRTSGEAFF. The CDR3 DNA sequence: TGCGCCAGCAGCCAAGATCGAACGTCTGGTGAAGCTTTCTTT.

The V call is TRBV2, the J call TRBJ2-7; TRBD2 might be the D (5 bases). CDR1 SNHLY and CDR2 FYNNEI come from the germline V gene. The CDR3 spans 13 residues. V gave up 6 bases and J gave up 3 bases, with 12 bases separating them. CDR3 region: CASSVGLFYEQYV. CDR3 nucleotides: TGTGCCAGCAGCGTTGGACTGTTCTACGAGCAGTACGTC.

This clonotype occurred a few times. The rearrangement uses TRBV6-6 and TRBJ1-2; tentative D call: TRBD1 (6 bases). CDR1 is MNHNY and CDR2 is SVGAGI in the germline V gene (reference sequence). The CDR3 length is 14 residues. V lost 2 bases and J 8 bases, leaving 15 bases between the germline ends. The CDR3 loop reads CASSYEGDVDGYTF. The CDR3 DNA follows: TGTGCCAGCAGTTACGAGGGGGACGTTGACGGCTACACCTTC.

The chain couples TRBV29-1 to TRBJ2-5; TRBD1 agrees at 8 bases. Germline V gives CDR1 SQVTM, CDR2 ANQGSEA. Trimming at V came to 4 bases and at J to 4 bases, leaving 5 bases not matched to a gene. This CDR3 region has 13 residues. For the CDR3, the DNA is TGCAGCGTTGGTACAGGGGGGCGAGAGACCCAGTACTTC. The encoded protein is CSVGTGGRETQYF.

This clonotype showed up just a few times. This chain joins TRBV29-1 and TRBJ2-4, with D perhaps TRBD2 (5 bases). Trimming removed 7 bases from V and 6 bases from J, with 16 bases in between. CDR1 is SQVTM and CDR2 is ANQGSEA in the germline V gene. CDR3 size: 13 residues. CDR3 region: CSAAIGGLNIQYF. The CDR3 DNA is TGCAGCGCCGCAATTGGAGGTTTAAACATTCAGTACTTC.

The chain employs TRBV6-2 or TRBV6-3 and TRBJ2-7; the match to TRBD1 covers 7 bases. The ends lost 7 bases at V and 2 bases at J; junction bases unmatched: 8. The V gene's germline CDR1 is MNHEY and CDR2 SVGEGT. This CDR3 is built from 14 residues. The CDR3 spells CASTSSQGTYEQYV. CDR3 DNA sequence: TGTGCCAGCACCTCGTCACAGGGGACCTACGAGCAGTACGTC.

This clonotype was observed a single time. The V gene is TRBV6-1, the J gene TRBJ1-1, with D hard to call. In germline, CDR1 is MNHNS, CDR2 SASEGT. The CDR3 loop spans 17 amino acids. The V end lost 5 bases, the J end lost 6 bases, and 25 bases lay between the germline ends. The CDR3 nucleotides read TGTGCCAGCAGTCTACATCCTACACTTATCTTGAGCTCTGAAGCTTTCTTT. Amino acid sequence: CASSLHPTLILSSEAFF.

This chain connects TRBV12-3 or TRBV12-4 to TRBJ1-5; TRBD1 agrees at 7 bases. The CDR3 consists of 14 residues. The V segment lost 6 bases and the J segment 9 bases; nucleotides outside the gene matches: 11. This chain's CDR3 is CASRGGGRRGPQHF. In DNA form, the CDR3 reads TGTGCCAGCAGAGGAGGGGGCCGCCGGGGGCCCCAGCATTTT.

The chain's CDR3 is CSVTGMSTEAFF. DNA of the CDR3: TGCAGCGTTACCGGGATGTCCACTGAAGCTTTCTTT. The chain uses TRBV29-1 and TRBJ1-1; no firm D call. The CDR3 has 12 residues. Germline CDR1 reads SQVTM; CDR2 reads ANQGSEA. Trimming removed 5 bases at V and 4 bases at J, with 11 bases between.

This clonotype was found a few times. CDR3 DNA sequence: TGTGCCAGCGGCGCGGATGCTAGTTGGACCGGGGAGCTGTTTTTT. It encodes CASGADASWTGELFF. This sequence joins TRBV2 and TRBJ2-2; no definite D call. Between the trimmed V and J ends, which lost 8 bases and 5 bases, there was a span of 18 bases. This CDR3 spans 15 amino acids. The germline CDR1 and CDR2 sequences are SNHLY and FYNNEI.

The sample holds a few counts of this clonotype. V usage is TRBV20-1 and J usage is TRBJ2-7; no reliable D call. The germline gives CDR1 DFQATT, CDR2 SNEGSKA (reference sequence). V gave up 0 bases and J gave up 2 bases, with 17 bases separating them. The length of the CDR3 is 16 residues. CDR3 residues: CSARDPGPAFAYEQYV. The CDR3 DNA follows: TGCAGTGCTAGAGACCCCGGACCAGCCTTTGCCTACGAGCAGTACGTC.

The V call is TRBV28, the J call TRBJ2-2; no clear D gene. The CDR3 is 15 amino acids. The V gene lost 2 bases and the J gene lost 2 bases, with 9 bases spanning the gap. The germline CDR1 and CDR2 sequences are MDHEN and SYDVKM. CDR3 sequence (DNA): TGTGCCAGCAGTTTAGCTTCCAGAAACACCGGGGAGCTGTTTTTT. This sequence encodes CASSLASRNTGELFF.

This clonotype was counted ten times or more. The chain carries TRBV12-3 or TRBV12-4 and TRBJ1-1; D ambiguous. The CDR3 length is 14 residues. V was trimmed by 1 base and J by 1 base, leaving 7 bases between them. The CDR3 region has the DNA TGTGCCAGCAGTTTAGGCAGGCGGAACACTGAAGCTTTCTTT. Translation: CASSLGRRNTEAFF.

This clonotype has only a few counts. The J gene is TRBJ2-1, the V gene TRBV27; D is unclear. CDR3 length equals 15 residues. Germline CDR1 and CDR2: MNHEY and SMNVEV (reference sequence). Trimming left V 4 bases short and J 0 bases short, with 10 bases between. CDR3 residues: CASSSQMSSYNEQFF. CDR3 nucleotide sequence: TGTGCCAGCAGTTCCCAAATGAGCTCCTACAATGAGCAGTTCTTC.

J is TRBJ2-2 and V is TRBV24-1; perhaps TRBD2 as D (6 bases). This CDR3 is built from 15 residues. Germline V gives CDR1 KGHDR, CDR2 SFDVKD. The V gene lost 4 bases and the J gene lost 6 bases, with 14 bases spanning the gap. The CDR3 DNA is TGTGCCACCAGTGACCCCCAACTAGCAGCCGGGGAGCTGTTTTTT. This encodes CATSDPQLAAGELFF.

This clonotype was seen only a few times. The rearrangement links TRBV14 to TRBJ2-7; tentative D call: TRBD2 (5 bases). The CDR3 has 17 residues. Trimming left V 1 base short and J 1 base short, with 17 bases between. CDR1 is SGHDN and CDR2 is FVKESK in the germline V gene. The CDR3 reads CASSQVVRTPKSYEQYF. The CDR3 DNA is TGTGCCAGCAGCCAAGTCGTTCGGACTCCCAAATCCTACGAGCAGTACTTC.

This sequence joins TRBV5-6 and TRBJ2-5, with 7 nucleotides matching TRBD1. Germline V gives CDR1 SGHDT, CDR2 YYEEEE. CDR3 length equals 13 residues. J gave up 5 bases and V 0 bases, and 1 base lay outside the gene matches. The CDR3 DNA reads as TGTGCCAGCAGCTTGGAACAGGGGGAGACCCAGTACTTC. Translation: CASSLEQGETQYF.

V is TRBV6-6 and J is TRBJ1-1; D unclear. The CDR3 covers 13 residues. V was shortened by 2 bases and J by 1 base, with 5 bases between the two germline ends. From germline, CDR1 is MNHNY and CDR2 SVGAGI (reference sequence). Here the CDR3 reads CASSYVSNTEAFF. The CDR3 DNA sequence: TGTGCCAGCAGTTACGTGTCGAACACTGAAGCTTTCTTT.

The chain combines TRBV6-5 with TRBJ1-2; the D gene is possibly TRBD1 (6 bases). The length of the CDR3 is 15 residues. Germline CDR1 is MNHEY and CDR2 is SVGAGI. The V end was cut by 0 bases, the J end by 2 bases, with 10 bases between. The CDR3 protein is CASSYSIGQNYGYTF. CDR3 sequence (DNA): TGTGCCAGCAGTTACTCGATCGGACAGAACTATGGCTACACCTTC.

The chain couples TRBV12-3 or TRBV12-4 to TRBJ1-5, with unresolved D. Trimming took 3 bases from V and 3 from J, leaving 18 bases between them. This CDR3 comprises 17 residues. The CDR3 coding sequence is TGTGCCAGCAGTTTCTCGGCAGGACGGTTTATCAATCAGCCCCAGCATTTT. Encoded protein: CASSFSAGRFINQPQHF.

This clonotype was observed a few times. Being one base from a much bigger clone, this may be a read error. This chain connects TRBV9 to TRBJ2-2, with 7 bases lining up with TRBD1. This CDR3 region has 14 residues. Trimming at V came to 4 bases and at J to 1 base, leaving 1 base not matched to a gene. Germline CDR1 SGDLS, CDR2 YYNGEE. CDR3 sequence: CASSRQGNTGELFF. As DNA, the CDR3 is TGTGCCAGCAGCAGACAGGGGAACACCGGGGAGCTGTTTTTT. The whole variable domain, remainder taken from reference TRBV9 and TRBJ2-2, is DSGVTQTPKHLITATGQRVTLRCSPRSGDLSVYWYQQSLDQGLQFLIQYYNGEERAKGNILERFSAQQFPDLHSELNLSSLELGDSALYFCASSRQGNTGELFFGEGSRLTVL.

This CDR3 reads CASGRTEETQYF. The CDR3 DNA sequence: TGTGCCAGCGGACGTACAGAAGAGACCCAGTACTTC. The J gene is TRBJ2-5, the V gene TRBV6-5; D unresolved. V lost 8 bases to trimming and J lost 3 bases, with 10 bases between them. This CDR3 is 12 amino acids long. Germline assignment: CDR1 MNHEY and CDR2 SVGAGI.

The chain employs TRBV24-1 and TRBJ1-1, with 8 positions matching TRBD1. The CDR3 length is 14 residues. Germline loops: CDR1 KGHDR, CDR2 SFDVKD. The ends lost 7 bases at V and 5 bases at J; junction bases unmatched: 8. The CDR3 loop is CATRSDREGTEAFF. The CDR3 DNA reads TGTGCCACCAGATCGGACAGGGAGGGTACTGAAGCTTTCTTT.

The table lists this clonotype with many counts. The chain employs TRBV6-2 or TRBV6-3 and TRBJ1-6, with D possibly TRBD1 on 5 matching bases. Germline CDR1 is MNHEY and CDR2 is SVGEGT. V lost 10 bases and J lost 5, with 15 bases in between. The CDR3 spans 14 residues. In DNA, the CDR3 is TGTGCCACAAGACGGGGGTTTGATAATTCACCCCTCCACTTT. Residues: CATRRGFDNSPLHF.

This clonotype was observed at least ten times. The rearrangement joins TRBV6-5 to TRBJ1-4; D is undetermined. Deletions cut 6 bases from V and 5 bases from J, with 19 bases between. The CDR3 sequence is 16 residues long. Per germline, CDR1 MNHEY and CDR2 SVGAGI. CDR3 residues: CASSPIDVPLNEKLFF. The CDR3 DNA sequence: TGTGCCAGCAGCCCGATCGACGTGCCCCTAAATGAAAAACTGTTTTTT.